This T cell receptor (beta chain) comes out of a study of shared clonotypes between healthy human individuals. Study-wide results and caveats: Between a few donors, naive CD4 clonotypes were shared at a level of around 5.1%.

As concerns this clone: The antigen remains undetermined.

Only CD45RO-negative cells positively selected for CCR7 counted as naive CD8 cells, so terminally differentiated effector memory CD45RA+ cells were excluded. Trimming left V 2 bases short and J 1 base short, with 6 bases between. Germline CDR1 reads KGHSH; CDR2 reads LQKENI. This CDR3 has 14 amino acids. Assay: immunoSEQ multiplex PCR; the TCRdb copy retains only in-frame clones and omits some. In the table there are about 2 million clones, about 95% of which are singletons. The chain is built from TRBV18 and TRBJ1-3; D gene unclear. The TCR was taken from a man younger than 30 in good health. The sample comprised naive CD8+ T cells sorted from blood. The CDR3: CASSPNTSGNTIYF. CDR3 DNA: TGTGCCAGCTCACCAAACACTTCTGGAAACACCATATATTTT.